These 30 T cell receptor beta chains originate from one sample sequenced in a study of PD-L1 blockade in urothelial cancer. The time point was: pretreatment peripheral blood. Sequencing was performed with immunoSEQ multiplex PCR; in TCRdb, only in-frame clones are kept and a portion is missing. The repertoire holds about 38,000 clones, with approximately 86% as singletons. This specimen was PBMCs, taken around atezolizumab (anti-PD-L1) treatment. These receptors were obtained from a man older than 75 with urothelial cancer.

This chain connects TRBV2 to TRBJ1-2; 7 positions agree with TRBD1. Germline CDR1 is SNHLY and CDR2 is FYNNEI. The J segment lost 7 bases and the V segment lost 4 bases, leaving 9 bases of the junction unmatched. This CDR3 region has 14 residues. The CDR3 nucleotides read TGTGCCAGCAGTGGGCCTGAGGGGGCCGGTGGCTACACCTTC. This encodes CASSGPEGAGGYTF.

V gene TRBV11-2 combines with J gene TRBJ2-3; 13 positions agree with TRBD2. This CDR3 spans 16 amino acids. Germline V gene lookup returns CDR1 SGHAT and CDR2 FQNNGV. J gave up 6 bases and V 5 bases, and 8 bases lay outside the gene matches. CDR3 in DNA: TGTGCCAGCAGCCCAACCGGGACTAGCGGGGTTGATACGCAGTATTTT. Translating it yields CASSPTGTSGVDTQYF.

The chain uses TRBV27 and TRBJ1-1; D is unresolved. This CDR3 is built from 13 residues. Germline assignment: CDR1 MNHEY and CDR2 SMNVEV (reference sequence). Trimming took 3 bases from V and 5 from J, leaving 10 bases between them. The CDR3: CASSFREQTEAFF. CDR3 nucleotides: TGTGCCAGCAGTTTTCGAGAACAGACTGAAGCTTTCTTT.

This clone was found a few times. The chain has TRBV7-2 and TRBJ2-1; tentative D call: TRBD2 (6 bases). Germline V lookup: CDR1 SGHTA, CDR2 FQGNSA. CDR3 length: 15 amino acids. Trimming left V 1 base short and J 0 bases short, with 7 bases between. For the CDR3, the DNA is TGTGCCAGCAGCTTAGACGGGAGCTCCTACAATGAGCAGTTCTTC. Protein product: CASSLDGSSYNEQFF.

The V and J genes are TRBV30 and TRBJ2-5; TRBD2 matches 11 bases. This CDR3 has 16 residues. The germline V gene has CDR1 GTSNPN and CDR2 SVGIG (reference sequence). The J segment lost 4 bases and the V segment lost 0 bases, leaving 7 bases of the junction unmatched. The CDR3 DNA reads TGTGCCTGGAGTGTTAAAACTAGCGGGAGTAGAGAGACCCAGTACTTC. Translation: CAWSVKTSGSRETQYF.

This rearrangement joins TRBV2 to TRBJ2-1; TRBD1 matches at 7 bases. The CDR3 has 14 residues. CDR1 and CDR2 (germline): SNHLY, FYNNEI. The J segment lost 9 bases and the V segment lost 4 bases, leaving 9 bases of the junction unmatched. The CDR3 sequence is CASSVQGNLGEQFF. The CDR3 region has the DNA TGTGCCAGCAGTGTACAGGGGAATTTGGGTGAGCAGTTCTTC.

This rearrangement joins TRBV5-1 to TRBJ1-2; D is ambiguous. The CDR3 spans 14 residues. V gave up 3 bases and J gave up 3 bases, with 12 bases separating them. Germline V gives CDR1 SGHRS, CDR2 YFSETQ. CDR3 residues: CASSSAEGDYGYTF. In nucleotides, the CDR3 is TGCGCCAGCAGCTCGGCGGAGGGCGACTATGGCTACACCTTC.

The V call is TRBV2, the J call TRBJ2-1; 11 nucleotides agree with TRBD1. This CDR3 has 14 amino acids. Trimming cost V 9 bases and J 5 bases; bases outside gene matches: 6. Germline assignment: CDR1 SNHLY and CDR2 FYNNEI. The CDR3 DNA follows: TGTGCCAGTGGACAGGGGGCGATCCACAATGAGCAGTTCTTC. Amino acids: CASGQGAIHNEQFF.

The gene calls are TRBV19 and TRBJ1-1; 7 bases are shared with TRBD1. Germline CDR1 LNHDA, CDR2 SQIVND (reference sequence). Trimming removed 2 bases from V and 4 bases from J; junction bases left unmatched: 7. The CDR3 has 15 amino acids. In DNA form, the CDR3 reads TGTGCCAGTAGTATATTCGAGGGGGCATCCACTGAAGCTTTCTTT. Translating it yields CASSIFEGASTEAFF.

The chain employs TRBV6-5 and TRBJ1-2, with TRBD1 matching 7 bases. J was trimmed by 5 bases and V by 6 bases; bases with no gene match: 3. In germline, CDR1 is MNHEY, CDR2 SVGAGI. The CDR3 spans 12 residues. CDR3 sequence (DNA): TGTGCCAGCAGGCAGGGGGTTTATGGCTACACCTTC. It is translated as CASRQGVYGYTF.

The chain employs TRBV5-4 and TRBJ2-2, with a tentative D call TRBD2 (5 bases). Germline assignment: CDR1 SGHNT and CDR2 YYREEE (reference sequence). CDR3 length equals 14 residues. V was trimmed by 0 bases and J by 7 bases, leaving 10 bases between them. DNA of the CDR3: TGTGCCAGCAGCTTGGCCGGGATGAACGGGGAGCTGTTTTTT. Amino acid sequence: CASSLAGMNGELFF. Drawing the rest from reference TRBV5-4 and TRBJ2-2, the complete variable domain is ETGVTQSPTHLIKTRGQQVTLRCSSQSGHNTVSWYQQALGQGPQFIFQYYREEENGRGNFPPRFSGLQFPNYSSELNVNALELDDSALYLCASSLAGMNGELFFGEGSRLTVL.

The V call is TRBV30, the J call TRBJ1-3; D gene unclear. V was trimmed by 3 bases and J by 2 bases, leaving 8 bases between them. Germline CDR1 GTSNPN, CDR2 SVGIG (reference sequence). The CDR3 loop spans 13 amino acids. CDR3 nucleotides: TGTGCCTGGAGGGCTTCCCCTGGAAACACCATATATTTT. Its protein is CAWRASPGNTIYF.

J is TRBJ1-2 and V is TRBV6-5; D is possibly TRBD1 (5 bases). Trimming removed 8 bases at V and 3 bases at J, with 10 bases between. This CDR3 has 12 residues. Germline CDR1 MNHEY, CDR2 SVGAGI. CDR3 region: CASRGSDYGYTF. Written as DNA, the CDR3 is TGTGCCAGCCGGGGGTCTGACTATGGCTACACCTTC.

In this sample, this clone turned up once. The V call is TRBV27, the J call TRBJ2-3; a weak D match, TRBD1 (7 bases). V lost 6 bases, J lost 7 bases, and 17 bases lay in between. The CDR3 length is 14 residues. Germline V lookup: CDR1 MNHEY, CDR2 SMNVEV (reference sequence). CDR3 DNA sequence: TGTGCCAGCAGCCGAAGAGGGGGCGGGAATACGCAGTATTTT. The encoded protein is CASSRRGGGNTQYF.

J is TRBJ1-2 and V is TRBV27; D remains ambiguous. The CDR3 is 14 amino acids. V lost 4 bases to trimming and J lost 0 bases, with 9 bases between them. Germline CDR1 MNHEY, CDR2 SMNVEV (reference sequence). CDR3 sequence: CASSWAGSNYGYTF. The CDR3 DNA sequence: TGTGCCAGCAGTTGGGCGGGTTCTAACTATGGCTACACCTTC.

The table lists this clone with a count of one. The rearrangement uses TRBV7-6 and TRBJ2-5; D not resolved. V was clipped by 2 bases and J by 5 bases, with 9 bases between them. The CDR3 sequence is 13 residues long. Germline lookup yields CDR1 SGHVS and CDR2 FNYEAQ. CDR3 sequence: CASSLSLQETQYF. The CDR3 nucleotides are TGTGCCAGCAGCTTATCCTTGCAGGAGACCCAGTACTTC.

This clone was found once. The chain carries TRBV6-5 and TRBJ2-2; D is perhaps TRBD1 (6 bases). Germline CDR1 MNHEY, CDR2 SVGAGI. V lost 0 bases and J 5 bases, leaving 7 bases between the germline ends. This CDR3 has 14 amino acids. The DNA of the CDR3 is TGTGCCAGCAGTTACTCCAGGGGAACCGGGGAGCTGTTTTTT. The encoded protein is CASSYSRGTGELFF.

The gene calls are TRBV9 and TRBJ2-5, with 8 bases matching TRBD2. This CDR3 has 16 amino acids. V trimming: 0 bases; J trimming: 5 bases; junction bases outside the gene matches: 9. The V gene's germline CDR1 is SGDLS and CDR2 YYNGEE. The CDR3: CASSVANSGIGETQYF. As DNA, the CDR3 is TGTGCCAGCAGCGTAGCCAATAGCGGGATAGGCGAGACCCAGTACTTC.

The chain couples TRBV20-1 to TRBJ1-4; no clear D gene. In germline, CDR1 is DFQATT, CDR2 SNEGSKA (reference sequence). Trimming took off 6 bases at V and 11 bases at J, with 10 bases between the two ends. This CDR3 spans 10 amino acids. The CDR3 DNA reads TGCAGTGCCCGTAAGCGGAAACTGTTTTTT. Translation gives CSARKRKLFF.

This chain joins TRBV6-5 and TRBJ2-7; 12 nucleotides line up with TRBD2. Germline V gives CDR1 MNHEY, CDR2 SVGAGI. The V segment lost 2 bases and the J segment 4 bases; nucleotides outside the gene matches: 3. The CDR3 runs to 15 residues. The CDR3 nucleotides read TGTGCCAGCAGTTACGCTAGCGGGAGGGTGTACGAGCAGTACTTC. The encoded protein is CASSYASGRVYEQYF.

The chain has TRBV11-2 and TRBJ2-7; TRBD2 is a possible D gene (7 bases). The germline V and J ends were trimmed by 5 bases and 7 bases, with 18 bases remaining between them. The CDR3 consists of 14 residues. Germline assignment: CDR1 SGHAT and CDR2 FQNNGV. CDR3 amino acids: CASSVEGGAKEQYF. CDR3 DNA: TGTGCCAGCAGCGTCGAGGGGGGGGCGAAGGAGCAGTACTTC.

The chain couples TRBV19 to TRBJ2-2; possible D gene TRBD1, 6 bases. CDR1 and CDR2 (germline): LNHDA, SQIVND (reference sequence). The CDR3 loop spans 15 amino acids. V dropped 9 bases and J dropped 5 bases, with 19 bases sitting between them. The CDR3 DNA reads TGTGCCAGCAAGGATCAGGGGCGAGGGACCGGGGAGCTGTTTTTT. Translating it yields CASKDQGRGTGELFF.

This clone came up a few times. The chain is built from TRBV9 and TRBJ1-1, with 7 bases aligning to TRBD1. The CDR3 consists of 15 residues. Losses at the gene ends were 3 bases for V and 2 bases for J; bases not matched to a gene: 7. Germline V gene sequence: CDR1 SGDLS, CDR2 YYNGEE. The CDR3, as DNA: TGTGCCAGCAGCGCACAAACAGGGGCCAACACTGAAGCTTTCTTT. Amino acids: CASSAQTGANTEAFF.

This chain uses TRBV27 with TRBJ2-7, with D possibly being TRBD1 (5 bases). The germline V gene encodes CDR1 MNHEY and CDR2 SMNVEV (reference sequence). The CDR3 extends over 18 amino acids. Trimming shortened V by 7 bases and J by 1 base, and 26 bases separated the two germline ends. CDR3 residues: CASTPPQGRPSLSYEQYF. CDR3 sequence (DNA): TGTGCCAGCACCCCCCCCCAGGGCCGTCCCTCTCTTTCCTACGAGCAGTACTTC.

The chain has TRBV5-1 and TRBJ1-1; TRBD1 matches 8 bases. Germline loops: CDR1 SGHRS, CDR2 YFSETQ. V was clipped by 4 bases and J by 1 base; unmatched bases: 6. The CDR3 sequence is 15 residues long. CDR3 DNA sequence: TGCGCCAGCAGCGGGGACGGGACAGGGAACACTGAAGCTTTCTTT. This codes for CASSGDGTGNTEAFF.

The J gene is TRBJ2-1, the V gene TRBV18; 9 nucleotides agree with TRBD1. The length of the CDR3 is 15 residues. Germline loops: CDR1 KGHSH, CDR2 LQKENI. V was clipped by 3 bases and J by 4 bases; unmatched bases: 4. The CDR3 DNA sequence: TGTGCCAGCTCACCTAGACAGGGGGGATACAATGAGCAGTTCTTC. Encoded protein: CASSPRQGGYNEQFF.

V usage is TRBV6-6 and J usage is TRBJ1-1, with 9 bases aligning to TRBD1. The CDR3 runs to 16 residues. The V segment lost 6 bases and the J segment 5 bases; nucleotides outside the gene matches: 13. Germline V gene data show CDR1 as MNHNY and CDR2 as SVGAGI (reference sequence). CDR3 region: CASSAQPGTGLTEAFF. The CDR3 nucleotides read TGTGCCAGCAGCGCCCAGCCGGGGACAGGGCTAACTGAAGCTTTCTTT.

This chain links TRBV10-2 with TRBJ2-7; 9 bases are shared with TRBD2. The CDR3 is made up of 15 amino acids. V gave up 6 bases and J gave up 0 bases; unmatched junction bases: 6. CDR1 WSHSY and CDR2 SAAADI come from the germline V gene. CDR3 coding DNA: TGCGCCAGCAGAGCTCTAGCGGGGAGCTCCTACGAGCAGTACTTC. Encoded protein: CASRALAGSSYEQYF.

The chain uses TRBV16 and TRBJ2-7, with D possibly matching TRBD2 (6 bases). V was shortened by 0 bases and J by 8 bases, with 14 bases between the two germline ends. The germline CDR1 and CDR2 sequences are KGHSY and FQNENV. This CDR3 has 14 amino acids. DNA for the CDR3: TGTGCCAGCAGCCAATCGGTGGAGGGACGGCAGCAGTACTTC. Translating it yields CASSQSVEGRQQYF.

CDR3 nucleotide sequence: TGTGCCAGCAGCGTATTAGCGGGTAGATTCACAGATACGCAGTATTTT. Its protein product is CASSVLAGRFTDTQYF. The chain recombines TRBV9 with TRBJ2-3; TRBD2 matches 7 bases. V dropped 1 base and J dropped 2; count of bases not matched to a gene: 7. The CDR3 is 16 amino acids. Germline-derived CDR1 and CDR2 are SGDLS and YYNGEE.